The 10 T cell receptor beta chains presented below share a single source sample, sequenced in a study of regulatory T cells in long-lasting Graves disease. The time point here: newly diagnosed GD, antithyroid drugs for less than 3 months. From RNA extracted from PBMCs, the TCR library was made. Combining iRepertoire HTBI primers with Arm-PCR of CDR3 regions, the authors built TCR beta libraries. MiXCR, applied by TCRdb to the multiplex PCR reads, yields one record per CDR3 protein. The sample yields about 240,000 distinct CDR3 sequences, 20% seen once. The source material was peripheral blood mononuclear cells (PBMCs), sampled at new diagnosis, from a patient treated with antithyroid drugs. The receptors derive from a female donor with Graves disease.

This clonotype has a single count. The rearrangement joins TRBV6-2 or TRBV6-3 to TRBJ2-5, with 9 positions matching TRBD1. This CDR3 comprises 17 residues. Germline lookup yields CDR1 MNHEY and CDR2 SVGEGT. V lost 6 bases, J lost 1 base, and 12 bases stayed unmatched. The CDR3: CASSQRGLGQGQETQYF. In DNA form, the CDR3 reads TGTGCCAGCAGCCAGAGGGGTCTGGGACAGGGCCAAGAGACCCAGTACTTC.

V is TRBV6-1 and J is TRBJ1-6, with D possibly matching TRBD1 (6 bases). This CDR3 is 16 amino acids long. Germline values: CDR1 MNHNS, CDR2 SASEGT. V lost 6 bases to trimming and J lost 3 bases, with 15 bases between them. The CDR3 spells CASSPLEGVYNSPLHF. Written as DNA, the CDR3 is TGTGCCAGCAGCCCTCTCGAGGGGGTCTATAATTCACCCCTCCACTTT.

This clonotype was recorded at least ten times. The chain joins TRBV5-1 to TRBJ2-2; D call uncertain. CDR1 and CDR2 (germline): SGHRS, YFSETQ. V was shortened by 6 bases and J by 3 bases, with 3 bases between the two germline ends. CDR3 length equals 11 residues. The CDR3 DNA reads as TGCGCCAGCAAGGACACCGGGGAGCTGTTTTTT. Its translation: CASKDTGELFF.

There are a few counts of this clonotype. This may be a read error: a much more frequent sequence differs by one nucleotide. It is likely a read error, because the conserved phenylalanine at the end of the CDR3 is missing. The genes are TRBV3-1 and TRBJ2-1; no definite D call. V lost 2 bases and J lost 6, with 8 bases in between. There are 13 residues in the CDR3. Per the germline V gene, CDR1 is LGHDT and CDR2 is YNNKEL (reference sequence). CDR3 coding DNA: TGTGCCAGCAGCCAATGGCCGAGCAATGAGCAGTTCTAC. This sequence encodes CASSQWPSNEQFY.

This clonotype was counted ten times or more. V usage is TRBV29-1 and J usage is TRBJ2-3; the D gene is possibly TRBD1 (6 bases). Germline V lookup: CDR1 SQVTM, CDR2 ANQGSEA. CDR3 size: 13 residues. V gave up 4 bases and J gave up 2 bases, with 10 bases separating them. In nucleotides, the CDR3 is TGCAGCGTTGCTGGACAGTCCACAGATACGCAGTATTTT. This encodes CSVAGQSTDTQYF.

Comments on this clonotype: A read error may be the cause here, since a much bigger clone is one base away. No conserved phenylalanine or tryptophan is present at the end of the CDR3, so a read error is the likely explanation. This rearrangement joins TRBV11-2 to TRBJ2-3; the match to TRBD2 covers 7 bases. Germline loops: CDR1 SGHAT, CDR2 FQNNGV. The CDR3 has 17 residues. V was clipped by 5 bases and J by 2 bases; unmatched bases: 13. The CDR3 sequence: CASSPWLASGTTDTQYL. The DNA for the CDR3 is TGTGCCAGCAGCCCCTGGTTGGCTAGCGGAACCACAGATACGCAGTATCTT.

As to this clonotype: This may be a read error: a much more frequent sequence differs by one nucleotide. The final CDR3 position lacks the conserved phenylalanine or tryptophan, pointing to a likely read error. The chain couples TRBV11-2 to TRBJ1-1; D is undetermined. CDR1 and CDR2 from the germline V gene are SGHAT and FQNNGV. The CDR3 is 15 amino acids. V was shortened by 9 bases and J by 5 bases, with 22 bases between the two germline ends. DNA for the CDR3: TGTGCCAGTAGTATAACTAACGCCAGGAAAACTGAAGCTTTCCTT. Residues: CASSITNARKTEAFL.

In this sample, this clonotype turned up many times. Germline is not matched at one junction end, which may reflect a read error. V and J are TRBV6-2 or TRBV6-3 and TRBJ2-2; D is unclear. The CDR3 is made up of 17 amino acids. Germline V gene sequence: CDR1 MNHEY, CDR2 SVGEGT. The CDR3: CAGSYSLIHSNTGELFF. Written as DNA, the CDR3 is TGTGCCGGCAGTTACTCGTTGATCCATTCGAACACCGGGGAGCTGTTTTTT.

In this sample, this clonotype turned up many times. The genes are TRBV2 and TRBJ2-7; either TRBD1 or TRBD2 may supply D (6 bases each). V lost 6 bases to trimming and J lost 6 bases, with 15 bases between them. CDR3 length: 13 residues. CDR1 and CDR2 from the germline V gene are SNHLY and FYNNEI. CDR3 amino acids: CASRDTEGGEQYF. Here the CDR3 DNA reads TGTGCCAGCAGGGATACCGAGGGGGGCGAGCAGTACTTC.

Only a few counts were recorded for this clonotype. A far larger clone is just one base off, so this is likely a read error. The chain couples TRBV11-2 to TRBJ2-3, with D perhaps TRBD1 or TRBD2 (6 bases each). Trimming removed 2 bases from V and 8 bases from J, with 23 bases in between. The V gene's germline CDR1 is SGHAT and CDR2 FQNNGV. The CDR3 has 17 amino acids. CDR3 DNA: TGTGCCAGCAGCTTACGGGGGCGCGGGTACTCGGCAGGTACGCAGTATTTT. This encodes CASSLRGRGYSAGTQYF.